This TCR beta chain came from a study of blood T cell repertoires in COVID-19. The V segment lost 10 bases and the J segment 1 base; nucleotides outside the gene matches: 9. CDR1 is MNHEY and CDR2 is SVGAGI in the germline V gene. There are 14 residues in the CDR3. Authors' data handling: Nucleated cell number was recorded as an estimate derived from reference gene primer amplification. This table comes from immunoSEQ multiplex PCR, and its TCRdb copy is limited to in-frame clones, with some not included. V, J and clone size derive from that table, while D and trimming were established from the DNA sequence. The sample shows around 120,000 clones, around 63% of them seen only once.

This chain uses TRBV6-5 with TRBJ1-2; TRBD1 matches at 7 bases. Sample: peripheral blood. This TCR was recovered from a woman aged 70-85 years with acute or convalescent COVID-19. The CDR3 DNA sequence: TGTGCCACCACTAATAGGGGGCGTAACTATGGCTACACCTTC. This encodes CATTNRGRNYGYTF.